One sample yielded the 7 T cell receptor beta chains listed below, sequenced in a study of T-cell memory formation after mild COVID-19. MiXCR, run by TCRdb on the 5' RACE reads, gives a single entry per CDR3 protein. The sample has more than 75,000 distinct CDR3 sequences, more than 11% seen once. Sequenced input: PBMCs or a T cell subset sorted from them (not recorded which). Source of these receptors: an adult woman who had mild COVID-19 (a few samples of this study predate the infection). Cell type and time point are not known.

This clonotype was seen only a few times. The rearrangement joins TRBV4-2 to TRBJ2-6, with 10 bases identical to TRBD2. Germline loops: CDR1 LGHNA, CDR2 YNFKEQ. V lost 4 bases and J lost 3; bases outside the gene matches: 12. The CDR3 covers 19 residues. The CDR3 coding sequence is TGTGCCAGCAGCCCCATTCTCTCTAGCGGGAGCCTTGGGGCCAACGTCCTGACTTTC. Residues: CASSPILSSGSLGANVLTF.

A few counts support this clonotype. V usage is TRBV7-9 and J usage is TRBJ2-7; D perhaps matches TRBD1 (5 bases). The germline V gene encodes CDR1 SEHNR and CDR2 FQNEAQ (reference sequence). Trimming removed 7 bases from V and 1 base from J, with 11 bases in between. There are 13 residues in the CDR3. The CDR3 coding sequence is TGTGCCAGCATTCCCCCAGGGTCCTACGAGCAGTACTTC. Translating it yields CASIPPGSYEQYF.

J is TRBJ2-1 and V is TRBV2; TRBD2 is a possible D gene (5 bases). The CDR3 is made up of 12 amino acids. Germline V lookup: CDR1 SNHLY, CDR2 FYNNEI. Trimming left V 8 bases short and J 9 bases short, with 14 bases between. The CDR3 sequence is CASHEYGIEQFF. The CDR3 DNA is TGTGCCAGCCACGAGTACGGGATTGAGCAGTTCTTC.

Only a few counts were recorded for this clonotype. The chain uses TRBV30 and TRBJ1-1, with D unclear. Germline lookup yields CDR1 GTSNPN and CDR2 SVGIG (reference sequence). The CDR3 has 11 residues. V gave up 4 bases and J gave up 2 bases, with 5 bases separating them. CDR3 protein: CAWIRNTEAFF. CDR3 nucleotides: TGTGCCTGGATAAGAAACACTGAAGCTTTCTTT.

This chain joins TRBV7-9 and TRBJ2-3, with D perhaps given as TRBD1 or TRBD2 (6 bases each). The CDR3 contains 14 residues. The germline gives CDR1 SEHNR, CDR2 FQNEAQ (reference sequence). The V and J ends lost 8 bases and 0 bases respectively, with 12 bases between them. The CDR3 region is CASVWGASTDTQYF. CDR3 coding DNA: TGTGCCAGCGTTTGGGGGGCCAGCACAGATACGCAGTATTTT.

The gene calls are TRBV12-3 or TRBV12-4 and TRBJ1-5; D remains unclear. The CDR3 spans 12 residues. V was shortened by 7 bases and J by 7 bases, with 11 bases between the two germline ends. This CDR3 reads CASMEPPQPQHF. In nucleotides, the CDR3 is TGTGCCAGCATGGAACCTCCCCAGCCCCAGCATTTT.

This clonotype was detected ten times or more. V is TRBV20-1 and J is TRBJ2-7; 9 bases align to TRBD2. V trimming: 2 bases; J trimming: 6 bases; junction bases outside the gene matches: 2. Per germline, CDR1 DFQATT and CDR2 SNEGSKA (reference sequence). The CDR3 totals 12 residues. The CDR3: CSARLAGTEQYF. CDR3 in DNA: TGCAGTGCTAGACTAGCGGGAACCGAGCAGTACTTC.